This T cell receptor (beta chain) comes out of a study of CD8 T cells in ankylosing spondylitis. Overall study findings and caveats: Past research had described some motif variants in reactive arthritis synovial fluid and blood. A TCR beta motif made of under 10 highly homologous variants seemed typical of ankylosing spondylitis blood. Disease-linked clones, CD8+, were relatively rare in peripheral blood. Reportedly, matched ankylosing spondylitis synovial fluid was significantly enriched for disease-linked clones.

About this clonotype itself: Its specificity is not known.

Generation of TCR beta libraries employed quantitative 5'-RACE incorporating molecular barcodes. TCRdb redid the calling of the 5' RACE reads with MiXCR, one entry per CDR3 protein. The profile covers about 340,000 distinct CDR3 sequences, with around 8% appearing a single time and approximately 15% taken by the ten largest. The germline V gene encodes CDR1 SGHRS and CDR2 YFSETQ. V was pared by 1 base and J by 6 bases, with 4 bases of the junction left unmatched. The CDR3 spans 14 residues. The sequenced sample was blood, either unsorted or a sorted T cell fraction (not recorded which). V and J are TRBV5-1 and TRBJ2-4, with 7 bases fitting TRBD2. This receptor was identified in a male donor with ankylosing spondylitis. This CDR3 reads CASSLSGGGNIQYF. CDR3 nucleotide sequence: TGCGCCAGCAGCTTGTCGGGGGGAGGAAACATTCAGTACTTC.